This T cell receptor beta chain is drawn from a study of T-cell memory formation after mild COVID-19. Notes on this clonotype: Its antigen is unidentified.

TCRdb redid the calling of the 5' RACE reads with MiXCR, one entry per CDR3 protein. Here the sample spans about 290,000 distinct CDR3 sequences, 15% to 20% being singletons. General study findings and limits: Memory cells collected pre-infection included some clones that later responded, suggesting cross-reactive memory joined.

The CDR3 runs to 13 residues. Trimming took 3 bases from V and 6 from J, leaving 14 bases between them. Germline V lookup: CDR1 SQVTM, CDR2 ANQGSEA. The specimen was PBMCs or a T cell subset sorted from them (not recorded which). The chain joins TRBV29-1 to TRBJ1-1; D remains unclear. This receptor was taken from a man younger than 35 who had mild COVID-19 (a few samples of this study predate the infection). Cell type and time point are not known. CDR3 bases: TGCAGCGTTGAGGGTGGTTTTGGACCTGAAGCTTTCTTT. This sequence encodes CSVEGGFGPEAFF.